This is a list of T cell receptor beta chains from one sample in a study of blood T cell repertoires in COVID-19. Sequencing was performed with immunoSEQ multiplex PCR; in TCRdb, only in-frame clones are kept and a portion is missing. The sample lists about 190,000 clones; almost 90% were seen once. Sequencing was done on a sample of peripheral blood. The receptor source for this set is a man aged 45 to 65 with acute or convalescent COVID-19. Each CDR3 is given without its conserved first and last residue. A D gene is named only where the DNA matches it firmly.

TRBV6-6	TRBJ2-1	-	ASSYSQGGHEQF
TRBV6-5	TRBJ2-3	TRBD2	ASRLLAGGVNTQY
TRBV7-9	TRBJ2-1	-	ASSLAPVNEQF
TRBV25-1	TRBJ1-6	TRBD1	ASRAGTGLNNSPLH
TRBV30	TRBJ1-3	-	AWRRGGNTIY
TRBV28	TRBJ1-6	-	ASRAPPSSYNSPLH
TRBV7-3	TRBJ2-2	TRBD1	ASRYRQGTGELF
TRBV4-2	TRBJ1-5	-	ASSQVESNQPQH
TRBV2	TRBJ2-1	TRBD2	ASRALVAGGRF
TRBV5-1	TRBJ2-7	-	ASSLDYGTHYEQY
TRBV7-9	TRBJ1-1	-	ASSLHPGWFTEAF
TRBV10-3	TRBJ2-5	TRBD1	AIAGGRETQY
TRBV2	TRBJ2-5	-	ASSAVSSSIRGFAVETQY
TRBV18	TRBJ2-2	TRBD2	ASSPLALDTGELF
TRBV4-2	TRBJ2-1	-	ASSRAIDNEQF
TRBV7-2	TRBJ2-6	-	ASSLQGTPAGANVLT
TRBV5-6	TRBJ2-2	-	ASSLHIGGDGELF
TRBV7-9	TRBJ2-1	TRBD2	ATAEGGGNEQF
TRBV6-5	TRBJ1-3	TRBD1	ASSPGQGAGNTIY
TRBV28	TRBJ2-7	-	ASSFRVSYEQY
TRBV18	TRBJ2-1	-	ASSPGSYNEQF
TRBV12-3/TRBV12-4	TRBJ2-3	-	ASSSDFTDTQY
TRBV19	TRBJ2-1	-	ASSREGAYNEQF
TRBV6-5	TRBJ1-4	TRBD1	ASRRLTGQFEKLF
TRBV4-2	TRBJ2-2	-	ASSQVFANTGELF
TRBV15	TRBJ1-2	TRBD1	ATSREGGGYGYT
TRBV29-1	TRBJ2-7	TRBD1	SVEGQGTPEQY
TRBV7-9	TRBJ1-4	TRBD1	ASSPKTGSEKLF
TRBV29-1	TRBJ1-2	TRBD1	SVAKGQGVHGYT
TRBV6-6	TRBJ1-5	-	ASKTDRNQPQH
TRBV10-3	TRBJ2-1	TRBD2	AIRGVTSGSSYNEQF
TRBV27	TRBJ1-4	TRBD1	ASSRTGGKLF
TRBV29-1	TRBJ1-2	-	SVTVINVRKGINYGYT
TRBV19	TRBJ2-7	-	ASSPLSGHYEQY
TRBV4-1	TRBJ2-1	TRBD2	ASRSRAGVMNEQF
TRBV10-3	TRBJ1-5	-	AISADSRSNQPQH
TRBV18	TRBJ1-5	-	ASSPKTSYQPQH
TRBV4-2	TRBJ1-1	TRBD1	ASSQADRVENTEAF
TRBV6-5	TRBJ2-7	TRBD2	ASTPGGPYEQY
TRBV4-1	TRBJ1-2	TRBD1	ASSQSDRGNYGYT
TRBV9	TRBJ2-2	TRBD1	ASSAPGQAGTGELF
TRBV28	TRBJ1-5	-	ASSLVGNQPQH
TRBV18	TRBJ1-2	TRBD1	ASSPDRDVGYT
TRBV6-6	TRBJ2-5	-	ASSFKEATQY
TRBV14	TRBJ2-1	-	ASSQVSLNEQF
TRBV9	TRBJ1-6	-	ASSVSGNNSPLH
TRBV28	TRBJ1-1	TRBD1	ASSPGTGRTEAF
TRBV4-2	TRBJ1-2	-	ASSQDAGLGGYT